This T cell receptor (beta chain) was recorded in a study of tumor-infiltrating lymphocytes in oesophageal squamous cell carcinoma. CDR3 size: 13 residues. Germline-derived CDR1 and CDR2 are SGHVS and FNYEAQ. MiXCR, run by TCRdb on the PCR reads, gives a single entry per CDR3 protein. The sample carries around 9,300 distinct CDR3 sequences, less than 75% recorded once. This receptor was taken from a female donor with esophageal squamous cell carcinoma. The chain recombines TRBV7-6 with TRBJ2-1; TRBD1 matches at 7 bases. The J call may be wrong; the DNA end is better matched by TRBJ2-7. Specimen: esophageal tumor tissue. CDR3 coding DNA: TGTGCCAGCAGCTCCAACAGGGGCTACGAGCAGTACTTC. Protein product: CASSSNRGYEQYF.